This T cell receptor beta chain was obtained from a study of cytomegalovirus exposure and HLA in healthy donors. About the research overall: Most genotyped donors, over 70% of more than 300, had Caucasian-associated genetic ancestry.

General study points: There were some 150 TCR beta chains listed as cytomegalovirus-associated.

In regard to this clone: Its matching antigen is unknown.

The PCR employed 60 Vbeta primers together with 13 Jbeta primers. Repertoires were generated with immunoSEQ multiplex PCR, while TCRdb's copy carries only in-frame clones and drops some. This table has around 150,000 clones, around 80% appearing once. CDR1 is MGHRA, CDR2 YSYEKL, per germline. Trimming removed 1 base from V and 4 bases from J; junction bases left unmatched: 2. The CDR3 runs 15 residues. The sample consisted of PBMCs. This rearrangement joins TRBV4-1 to TRBJ2-3; 10 bases are a match to TRBD1. The clonotype comes from a male donor in good health and CMV-seronegative. CDR3 nucleotides: TGCGCCAGCAGCCAAGGACAGGGGGCTGCAGATACGCAGTATTTT. Translated, it gives CASSQGQGAADTQYF.